This T cell receptor beta chain was identified during a study of T cells in localized non-small cell lung cancer. Findings and caveats of the study: Adjacent uninvolved lung had the highest clonality, suggesting focused antigen responses. Among the top 100 tumor clones, a median around 50 appeared in adjacent lung. Patients showing higher blood T cell density tended to see longer overall survival. Sequencing, confined to only one tumor region, leaves heterogeneity possible.

This CDR3 has 15 residues. Germline-derived CDR1 and CDR2 are WNHNN and SYGVQD (reference sequence). The J segment lost 4 bases and the V segment lost 3 bases, leaving 7 bases of the junction unmatched. Sequenced by immunoSEQ multiplex PCR; TCRdb stores in-frame clones only, minus some. The sample has about 74,000 clones, about 81% seen once. As regards this clone: Its cognate antigen is unknown.

This receptor was identified in a female donor older than 55 with stage I lung adenocarcinoma. The sample was peripheral blood, taken before any cancer treatment. This sequence joins TRBV10-1 and TRBJ2-7, with TRBD2 matching 9 bases. The DNA of the CDR3 is TGCGCCAGCAGTGAATTAGCGGGAGTCACATACGAGCAGTACTTC. Its protein product is CASSELAGVTYEQYF.